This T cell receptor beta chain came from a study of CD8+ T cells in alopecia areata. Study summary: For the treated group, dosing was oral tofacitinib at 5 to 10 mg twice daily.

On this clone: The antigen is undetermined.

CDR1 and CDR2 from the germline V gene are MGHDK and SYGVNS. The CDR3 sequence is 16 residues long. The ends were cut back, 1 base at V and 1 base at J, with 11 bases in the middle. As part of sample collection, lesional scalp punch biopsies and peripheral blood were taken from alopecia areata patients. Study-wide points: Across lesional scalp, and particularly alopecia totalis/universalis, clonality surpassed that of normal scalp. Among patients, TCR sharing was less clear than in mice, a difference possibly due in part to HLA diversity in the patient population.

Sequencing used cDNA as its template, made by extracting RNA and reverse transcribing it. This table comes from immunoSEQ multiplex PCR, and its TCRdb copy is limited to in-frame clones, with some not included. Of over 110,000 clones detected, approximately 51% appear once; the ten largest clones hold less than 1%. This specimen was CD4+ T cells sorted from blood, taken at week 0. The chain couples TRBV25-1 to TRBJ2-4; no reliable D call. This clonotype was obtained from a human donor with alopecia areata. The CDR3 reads CASSESVLLAKNIQYF. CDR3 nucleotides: TGTGCCAGCAGTGAATCGGTCCTCCTCGCCAAAAACATTCAGTACTTC.